Listed here are 20 T cell receptor beta chains from one sample, sequenced in a study of CD8+ T cells in alopecia areata. cDNA prepared by RNA extraction and subsequent reverse transcription served as the template for sequencing. The method was immunoSEQ multiplex PCR; TCRdb's version includes in-frame clones alone and lacks a portion of them. The sample has some 180,000 clones; roughly 60% are singletons. Material: CD4+ T cells sorted from blood, obtained at week 0. These receptors came from a human donor with alopecia areata.

This clone was picked up one time. The chain is built from TRBV29-1 and TRBJ2-3; D is unresolved. This CDR3 region has 13 residues. CDR1 and CDR2 (germline): SQVTM, ANQGSEA. V lost 2 bases and J 2 bases, leaving 8 bases between the germline ends. CDR3 coding DNA: TGCAGCGTTGAATTAGACTTCACAGATACGCAGTATTTT. Its protein is CSVELDFTDTQYF.

This clone was seen more than once but under ten times. The same CDR3 arises from other DNA sequences in this sample as well. This chain joins TRBV30 and TRBJ2-5, with no clear D. With 0 bases removed from V and 4 bases from J, the gap between germline ends came to 3 bases. Germline values: CDR1 GTSNPN, CDR2 SVGIG (reference sequence). The CDR3 contains 11 residues. The CDR3 protein is CAWSVRETQYF. The CDR3 coding sequence is TGTGCCTGGAGTGTCCGAGAGACCCAGTACTTC.

The chain joins TRBV28 to TRBJ1-5, with TRBD1 matching 8 bases. CDR3 size: 15 residues. Germline V gene lookup returns CDR1 MDHEN and CDR2 SYDVKM. Trimming at V came to 4 bases and at J to 12 bases, leaving 14 bases not matched to a gene. CDR3 residues: CASSSQDKQGDHQHF. DNA of the CDR3: TGTGCCAGCAGTTCCCAGGATAAACAGGGGGATCACCAGCATTTT.

CDR3 residues: CAWSVIAGSGETQYF. The CDR3 DNA reads as TGTGCCTGGAGTGTAATAGCAGGGTCGGGAGAGACCCAGTACTTC. This chain uses TRBV30 with TRBJ2-5; weak D call: TRBD1 (5 bases). CDR1 is GTSNPN and CDR2 is SVGIG in the germline V gene (reference sequence). The V and J ends lost 0 bases and 4 bases respectively, with 15 bases between them. The CDR3 runs 15 residues.

This chain connects TRBV7-3 to TRBJ1-1; D is possibly TRBD1 (5 bases). Germline assignment: CDR1 SGHTA and CDR2 FQGTGA. The CDR3 covers 14 residues. V gave up 5 bases and J gave up 4 bases, with 14 bases separating them. The CDR3 loop reads CASSKQEVATEAFF. CDR3 bases: TGTGCCAGCAGCAAACAGGAAGTCGCCACTGAAGCTTTCTTT.

The chain combines TRBV29-1 with TRBJ1-1, with D perhaps TRBD1 (5 bases). The CDR3 is made up of 13 amino acids. The germline CDR1 and CDR2 sequences are SQVTM and ANQGSEA. V shed 7 bases and J shed 0 bases, with 12 bases lying between them. The CDR3 is CSAGPRMNTEAFF. Here the CDR3 DNA reads TGCAGCGCGGGACCGAGAATGAACACTGAAGCTTTCTTT. Looking up the rest from reference TRBV29-1 and TRBJ1-1 gives the full variable domain: SAVISQKPSRDICQRGTSLTIQCQVDSQVTMMFWYRQQPGQSLTLIATANQGSEATYESGFVIDKFPISRPNLTFSTLTVSNMSPEDSSIYLCSAGPRMNTEAFFGQGTRLTVV.

The genes are TRBV29-1 and TRBJ2-3; 11 bases line up with TRBD2. V shed 5 bases and J 1 base; nucleotides not matched to a gene: 5. CDR1 SQVTM and CDR2 ANQGSEA come from the germline V gene. The CDR3 has 15 amino acids. In nucleotides, the CDR3 is TGCAGCGTTTGTCGACTAGCGGGGTGCACAGATACGCAGTATTTT. This translates into CSVCRLAGCTDTQYF.

The rearrangement joins TRBV5-1 to TRBJ2-2, with D uncertain. This CDR3 spans 13 amino acids. Germline CDR1 and CDR2: SGHRS and YFSETQ. V gave up 6 bases and J gave up 2 bases, with 8 bases separating them. The CDR3 sequence: CASKDQNTGELFF. For the CDR3, the DNA is TGCGCCAGCAAGGACCAAAACACCGGGGAGCTGTTTTTT.

The chain employs TRBV25-1 and TRBJ1-1; TRBD1 agrees at 7 bases. This CDR3 contains 14 residues. J was trimmed by 0 bases and V by 6 bases; bases with no gene match: 4. Germline CDR1 and CDR2: MGHDK and SYGVNS. CDR3 sequence (DNA): TGTGCCAGCAGACCGGACAGGATGAACACTGAAGCTTTCTTT. This translates into CASRPDRMNTEAFF.

This clone turned up a few times. The chain is built from TRBV7-9 and TRBJ2-3; D is uncertain. Germline lookup yields CDR1 SEHNR and CDR2 FQNEAQ (reference sequence). This CDR3 spans 15 amino acids. Trimming stripped 0 bases from V and 0 bases from J, with 7 bases between. The CDR3 nucleotides are TGTGCCAGCAGCTTAGCACGGGTGAGCACAGATACGCAGTATTTT. It yields the protein CASSLARVSTDTQYF. Using reference TRBV7-9 and TRBJ2-3 for the parts outside the CDR3, the full variable domain is DTGVSQNPRHKITKRGQNVTFRCDPISEHNRLYWYRQTLGQGPEFLTYFQNEAQLEKSRLLSDRFSAERPKGSFSTLEIQRTEQGDSAMYLCASSLARVSTDTQYFGPGTRLTVL.

The J gene is TRBJ2-1, the V gene TRBV30; TRBD2 might be the D (6 bases). Deletions cut 0 bases from V and 15 bases from J, with 21 bases between. Germline loops: CDR1 GTSNPN, CDR2 SVGIG (reference sequence). CDR3 length equals 14 residues. This CDR3 is CAWSVLGAGPPRFF. CDR3 bases: TGTGCCTGGAGTGTACTAGGGGCGGGACCACCCCGGTTCTTC.

The chain joins TRBV5-6 to TRBJ1-2; 7 nucleotides line up with TRBD1. The CDR3 has 13 residues. Germline CDR1 is SGHDT and CDR2 is YYEEEE. Trimming at V came to 4 bases and at J to 8 bases, leaving 8 bases not matched to a gene. CDR3 sequence reads: CASSPDRARGYTF. The CDR3 DNA is TGTGCCAGCAGCCCAGACAGGGCGAGAGGCTACACCTTC.

The chain has TRBV29-1 and TRBJ2-3; D call uncertain. CDR1 is SQVTM, CDR2 ANQGSEA, per germline. V lost 0 bases and J 0 bases, leaving 13 bases between the germline ends. This CDR3 contains 16 residues. This CDR3 is CSVEDLESSSTDTQYF. CDR3 sequence (DNA): TGCAGCGTTGAAGATCTGGAGAGCTCTAGCACAGATACGCAGTATTTT.

The chain joins TRBV6-6 to TRBJ1-1; 7 bases are a match to TRBD1. The CDR3 has 14 residues. V lost 5 bases and J lost 2; bases outside the gene matches: 5. Looked up from germline, CDR1 is MNHNY and CDR2 is SVGAGI (reference sequence). The CDR3 loop is CASSGQEINTEAFF. The CDR3 coding sequence is TGTGCCAGCAGTGGACAGGAGATTAACACTGAAGCTTTCTTT.

This clone was counted a few times. The genes are TRBV10-3 and TRBJ2-2; D call uncertain. Between the trimmed V and J ends, which lost 7 bases and 4 bases, there was a span of 7 bases. This CDR3 region has 12 residues. Germline CDR1 is ENHRY and CDR2 is SYGVKD. CDR3 sequence reads: CAIKGSTGELFF. The CDR3, as DNA: TGTGCCATCAAGGGATCCACCGGGGAGCTGTTTTTT.

This rearrangement joins TRBV21-1 to TRBJ1-2; the DNA was not compared with TRBD1, the D call given in the table. TRBV21-1 is a pseudogene segment. This CDR3 is 15 amino acids long. CDR3: CASSKVPGANYGYTF. DNA of the CDR3: TGTGCCAGCAGCAAAGTTCCAGGGGCTAACTATGGCTACACCTTC.

This clone was observed a few times. V usage is TRBV5-6 and J usage is TRBJ1-2; D not resolved. Trimming shortened V by 2 bases and J by 8 bases, and 7 bases separated the two germline ends. Germline V lookup: CDR1 SGHDT, CDR2 YYEEEE. The CDR3 runs 11 residues. The CDR3 spells CASSFREGYTF. In DNA, the CDR3 is TGTGCCAGCAGCTTTAGGGAAGGCTACACCTTC.

The chain combines TRBV4-3 with TRBJ1-2, with 10 bases that match TRBD1. Trimming at V came to 0 bases and at J to 8 bases, leaving 6 bases not matched to a gene. Per germline, CDR1 LGHNA and CDR2 YSLEER. The CDR3 totals 15 residues. Here the CDR3 reads CASSQDKGTGVGYTF. DNA of the CDR3: TGCGCCAGCAGCCAAGATAAAGGGACAGGGGTAGGCTACACCTTC.

The rearrangement uses TRBV7-2 and TRBJ1-5, with a possible D match to TRBD1 (5 bases). V gave up 1 base and J gave up 6 bases, with 13 bases separating them. From germline, CDR1 is SGHTA and CDR2 FQGNSA. CDR3 length: 15 residues. The DNA of the CDR3 is TGTGCCAGCAGCTTAGGGAGAAGGGGAATTCAGCCCCAGCATTTT. It codes for CASSLGRRGIQPQHF.

The chain combines TRBV2 with TRBJ2-3; tentatively, D is TRBD2 (6 bases). The CDR3 has 14 residues. Germline V gene sequence: CDR1 SNHLY, CDR2 FYNNEI. Deletions cut 4 bases from V and 2 bases from J, with 10 bases between. The DNA for the CDR3 is TGTGCCAGCAGTGGACTAGTTTCCACAGATACGCAGTATTTT. This translates into CASSGLVSTDTQYF.